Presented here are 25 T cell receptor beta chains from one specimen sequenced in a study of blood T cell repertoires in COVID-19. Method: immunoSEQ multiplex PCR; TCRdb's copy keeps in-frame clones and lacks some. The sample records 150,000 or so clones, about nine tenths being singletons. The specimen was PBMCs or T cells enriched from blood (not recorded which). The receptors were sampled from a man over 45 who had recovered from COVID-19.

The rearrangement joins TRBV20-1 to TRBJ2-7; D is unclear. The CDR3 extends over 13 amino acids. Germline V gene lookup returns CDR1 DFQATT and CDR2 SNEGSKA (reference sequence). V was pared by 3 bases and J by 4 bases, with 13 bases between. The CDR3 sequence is CSASMPQNYEQYV. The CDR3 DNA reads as TGCAGTGCTAGTATGCCACAGAATTACGAGCAGTACGTC.

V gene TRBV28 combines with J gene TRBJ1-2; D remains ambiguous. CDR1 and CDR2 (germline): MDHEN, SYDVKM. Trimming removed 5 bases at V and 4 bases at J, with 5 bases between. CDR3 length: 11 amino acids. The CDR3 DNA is TGTGCCAGCAGTAGCTCCTATGGCTACACCTTC. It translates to CASSSSYGYTF.

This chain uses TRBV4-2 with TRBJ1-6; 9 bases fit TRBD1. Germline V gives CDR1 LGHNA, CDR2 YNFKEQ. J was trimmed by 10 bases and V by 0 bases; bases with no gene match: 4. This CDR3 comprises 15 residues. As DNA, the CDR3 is TGTGCCAGCAGCCAAGATGGGGACAGGGAATCACCCCTCCACTTT. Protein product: CASSQDGDRESPLHF.

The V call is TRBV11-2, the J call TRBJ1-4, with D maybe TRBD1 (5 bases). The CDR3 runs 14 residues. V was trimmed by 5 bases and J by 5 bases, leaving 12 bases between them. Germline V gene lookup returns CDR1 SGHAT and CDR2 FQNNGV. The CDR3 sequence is CASSQGLSNEKLFF. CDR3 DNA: TGTGCCAGCAGCCAGGGACTTTCGAATGAAAAACTGTTTTTT.

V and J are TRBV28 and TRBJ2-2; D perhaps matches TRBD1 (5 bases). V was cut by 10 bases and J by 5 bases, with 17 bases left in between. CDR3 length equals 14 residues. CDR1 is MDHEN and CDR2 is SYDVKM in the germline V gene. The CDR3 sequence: CATTNTGWTGELFF. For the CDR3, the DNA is TGTGCCACTACAAATACAGGATGGACCGGGGAGCTGTTTTTT.

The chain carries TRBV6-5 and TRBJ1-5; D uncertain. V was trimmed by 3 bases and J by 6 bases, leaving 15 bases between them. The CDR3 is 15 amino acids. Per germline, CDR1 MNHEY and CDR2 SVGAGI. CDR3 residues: CASSYKGGIGQPQHF. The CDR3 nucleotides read TGTGCCAGCAGTTATAAGGGAGGCATAGGTCAGCCCCAGCATTTT.

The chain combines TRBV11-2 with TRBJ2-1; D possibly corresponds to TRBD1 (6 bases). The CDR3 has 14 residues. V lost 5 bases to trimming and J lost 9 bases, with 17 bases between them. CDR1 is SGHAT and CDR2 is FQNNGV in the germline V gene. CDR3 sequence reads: CASSPMTGKGEQFF. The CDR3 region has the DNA TGTGCCAGCAGCCCAATGACAGGTAAAGGTGAGCAGTTCTTC.

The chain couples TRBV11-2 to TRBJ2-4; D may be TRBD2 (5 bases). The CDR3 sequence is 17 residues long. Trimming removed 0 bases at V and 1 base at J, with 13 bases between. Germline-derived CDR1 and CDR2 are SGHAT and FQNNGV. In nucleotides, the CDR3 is TGTGCCAGCAGCTTAGATGGTAGGCTAGCTGCCAAAAACATTCAGTACTTC. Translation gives CASSLDGRLAAKNIQYF.

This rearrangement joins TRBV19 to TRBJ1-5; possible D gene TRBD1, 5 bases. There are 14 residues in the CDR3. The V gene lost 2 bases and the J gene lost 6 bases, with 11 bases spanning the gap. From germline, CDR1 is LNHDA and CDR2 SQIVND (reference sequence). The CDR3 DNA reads TGTGCCAGTAGTATACAGGGAAAGGTTCAGCCCCAGCATTTT. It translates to CASSIQGKVQPQHF.

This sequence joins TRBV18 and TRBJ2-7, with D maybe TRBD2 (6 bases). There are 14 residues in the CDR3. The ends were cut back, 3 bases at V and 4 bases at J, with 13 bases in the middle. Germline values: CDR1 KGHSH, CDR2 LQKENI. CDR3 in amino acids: CASSPFAEGYEQYV. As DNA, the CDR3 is TGTGCCAGCTCACCCTTCGCGGAGGGATACGAGCAGTACGTC.

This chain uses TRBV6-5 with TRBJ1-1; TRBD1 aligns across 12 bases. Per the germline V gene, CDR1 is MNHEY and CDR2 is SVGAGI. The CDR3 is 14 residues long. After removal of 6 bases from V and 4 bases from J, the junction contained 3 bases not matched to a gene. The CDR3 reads CASRAGQGATEAFF. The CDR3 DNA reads TGTGCCAGCAGGGCGGGACAGGGGGCCACTGAAGCTTTCTTT.

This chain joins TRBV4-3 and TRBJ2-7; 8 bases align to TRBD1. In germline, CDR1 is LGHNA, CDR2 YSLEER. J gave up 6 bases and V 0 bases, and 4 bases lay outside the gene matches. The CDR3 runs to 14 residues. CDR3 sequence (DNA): TGCGCCAGCAGCCAAGATTACAGGGGGAGCGAGCAGTACGTC. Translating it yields CASSQDYRGSEQYV.

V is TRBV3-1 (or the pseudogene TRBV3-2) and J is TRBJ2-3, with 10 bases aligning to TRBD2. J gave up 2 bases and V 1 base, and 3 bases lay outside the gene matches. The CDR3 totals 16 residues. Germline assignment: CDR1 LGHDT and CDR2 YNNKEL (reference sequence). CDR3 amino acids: CASSQASGSHTDTQYF. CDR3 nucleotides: TGTGCCAGCAGCCAAGCTAGCGGGAGCCACACAGATACGCAGTATTTT.

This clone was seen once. CDR3 amino acids: CASSFGAYGYTF. CDR3 coding DNA: TGTGCCAGCAGCTTTGGGGCCTATGGCTACACCTTC. The V and J genes are TRBV5-5 and TRBJ1-2, with D possibly being TRBD1 (5 bases). This CDR3 is 12 amino acids long. Germline CDR1 is SGHKS and CDR2 is YYEKEE (reference sequence). Trimming shortened V by 2 bases and J by 4 bases, and 6 bases separated the two germline ends.

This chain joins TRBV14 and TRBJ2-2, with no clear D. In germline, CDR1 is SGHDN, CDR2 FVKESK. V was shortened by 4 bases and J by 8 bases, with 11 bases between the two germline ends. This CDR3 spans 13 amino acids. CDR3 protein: CASSLMTGGELFF. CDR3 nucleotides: TGTGCCAGCAGCCTCATGACGGGTGGGGAGCTGTTTTTT.

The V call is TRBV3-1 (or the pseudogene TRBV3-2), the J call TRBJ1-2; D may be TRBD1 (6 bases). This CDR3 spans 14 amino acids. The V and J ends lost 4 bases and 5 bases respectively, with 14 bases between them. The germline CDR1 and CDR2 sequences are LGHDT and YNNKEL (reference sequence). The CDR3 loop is CASSPRGQYYGYTF. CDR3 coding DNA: TGTGCCAGCAGCCCTCGGGGACAATATTATGGCTACACCTTC.

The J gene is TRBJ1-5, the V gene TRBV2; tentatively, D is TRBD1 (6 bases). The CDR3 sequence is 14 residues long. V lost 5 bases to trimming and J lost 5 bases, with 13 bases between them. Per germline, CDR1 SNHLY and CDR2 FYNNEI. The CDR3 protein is CASSQQGGDQPQHF. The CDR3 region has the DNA TGTGCCAGCAGTCAACAGGGAGGGGATCAGCCCCAGCATTTT.

This CDR3 is CASSQVQEGKAFF. In nucleotides, the CDR3 is TGTGCCAGCAGCCAAGTTCAGGAGGGAAAAGCTTTCTTT. J is TRBJ1-1 and V is TRBV3-1 (or the pseudogene TRBV3-2); D not certain. Trimming removed 1 base at V and 9 bases at J, with 12 bases between. Germline CDR1 reads LGHDT; CDR2 reads YNNKEL (reference sequence). The CDR3 extends over 13 amino acids.

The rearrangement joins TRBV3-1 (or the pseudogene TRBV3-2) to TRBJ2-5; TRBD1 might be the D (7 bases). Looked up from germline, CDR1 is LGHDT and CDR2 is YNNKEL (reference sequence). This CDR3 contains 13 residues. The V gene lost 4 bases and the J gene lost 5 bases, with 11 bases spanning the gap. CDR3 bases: TGTGCCAGCAGCCCCGCAGGGGGGGAGACCCAGTACTTC. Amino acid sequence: CASSPAGGETQYF.

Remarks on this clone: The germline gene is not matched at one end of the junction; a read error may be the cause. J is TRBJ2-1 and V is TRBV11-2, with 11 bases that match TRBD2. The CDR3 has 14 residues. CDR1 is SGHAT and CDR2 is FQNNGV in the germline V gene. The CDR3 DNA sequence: TGTGCCAGCAGGTTAGCGGGGGGGCGGGATGAGCAGTTCTTC. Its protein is CASRLAGGRDEQFF.

Written as DNA, the CDR3 is TGCAGCGTACAAAAAAGCGTGACTGAAGCTTTCTTT. The encoded protein is CSVQKSVTEAFF. The chain combines TRBV29-1 with TRBJ1-1; no clear D. V lost 6 bases, J lost 5 bases, and 13 bases lay in between. The CDR3 extends over 12 amino acids. CDR1 is SQVTM and CDR2 is ANQGSEA in the germline V gene.

The CDR3 DNA sequence: TGTGCCAGTAGCTCGGGACAGGGAAATGAAAAACTGTTTTTT. Translation: CASSSGQGNEKLFF. This chain connects TRBV19 to TRBJ1-4, with 9 bases identical to TRBD1. The CDR3 spans 14 residues. V gave up 6 bases and J gave up 5 bases; unmatched junction bases: 4. CDR1 is LNHDA and CDR2 is SQIVND in the germline V gene (reference sequence). The full variable domain, rest sourced from reference TRBV19 and TRBJ1-4, is DGGITQSPKYLFRKEGQNVTLSCEQNLNHDAMYWYRQDPGQGLRLIYYSQIVNDFQKGDIAEGYSVSREKKESFPLTVTSAQKNPTAFYLCASSSGQGNEKLFFGSGTQLSVL.

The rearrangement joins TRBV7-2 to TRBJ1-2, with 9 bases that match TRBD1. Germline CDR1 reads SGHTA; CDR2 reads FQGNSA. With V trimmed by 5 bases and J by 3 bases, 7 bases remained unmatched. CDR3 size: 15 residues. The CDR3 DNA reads TGTGCCAGCAGCGTAACAGGGGGCGGTCACTATGGCTACACCTTC. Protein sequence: CASSVTGGGHYGYTF.

DNA for the CDR3: TGTGCCAGCAGCCATTCTAGCGGGAGAAGTCTCCTAGGTGAGCAGTTCTTC. Encoded protein: CASSHSSGRSLLGEQFF. This chain uses TRBV14 with TRBJ2-1; 10 nucleotides agree with TRBD2. V shed 3 bases and J 9 bases; nucleotides not matched to a gene: 14. The CDR3 length is 17 residues. Germline CDR1 SGHDN, CDR2 FVKESK.

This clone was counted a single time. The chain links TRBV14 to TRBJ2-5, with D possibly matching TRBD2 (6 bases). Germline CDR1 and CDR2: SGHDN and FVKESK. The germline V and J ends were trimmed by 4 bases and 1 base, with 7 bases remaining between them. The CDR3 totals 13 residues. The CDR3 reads CASSRGLQETQYF. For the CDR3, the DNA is TGTGCCAGCAGCCGGGGACTCCAAGAGACCCAGTACTTC.